This record concerns one TCR beta chain sequence. This sample was included in a study of blood T cell repertoires in COVID-19. The junction had 12 bases not matched to a gene; V was cut back by 8 bases and J by 6 bases. The CDR3 sequence is 14 residues long. Looked up from germline, CDR1 is MNHEY and CDR2 is SVGAGI. Sequencing used immunoSEQ multiplex PCR; TCRdb keeps in-frame clones, though not all of them. In the table there are about 240,000 clones, approximately 86% of which are singletons. The chain links TRBV6-5 to TRBJ2-7; 8 bases fit TRBD1. Sequenced material: PBMCs or T cells enriched from blood (not recorded which). The sequence was collected from a woman in her 40s with acute COVID-19. CDR3 coding DNA: TGTGCCAGCTGGGTCCAGGGGGCGATTTTCGAGCAGTACTTC. Amino acids: CASWVQGAIFEQYF.